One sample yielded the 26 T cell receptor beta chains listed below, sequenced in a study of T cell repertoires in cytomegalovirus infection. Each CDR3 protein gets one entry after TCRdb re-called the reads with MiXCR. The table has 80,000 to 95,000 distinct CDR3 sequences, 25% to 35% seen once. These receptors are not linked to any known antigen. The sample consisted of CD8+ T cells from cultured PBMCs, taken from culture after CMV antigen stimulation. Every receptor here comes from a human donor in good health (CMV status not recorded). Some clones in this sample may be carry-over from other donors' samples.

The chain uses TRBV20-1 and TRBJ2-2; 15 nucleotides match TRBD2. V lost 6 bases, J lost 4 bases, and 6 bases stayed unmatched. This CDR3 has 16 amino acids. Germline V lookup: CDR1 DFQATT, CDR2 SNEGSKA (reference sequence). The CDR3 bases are TGCAGTGCGCGGGGACTAGCGGGGGGTACCACCGGGGAGCTGTTTTTT. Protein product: CSARGLAGGTTGELFF.

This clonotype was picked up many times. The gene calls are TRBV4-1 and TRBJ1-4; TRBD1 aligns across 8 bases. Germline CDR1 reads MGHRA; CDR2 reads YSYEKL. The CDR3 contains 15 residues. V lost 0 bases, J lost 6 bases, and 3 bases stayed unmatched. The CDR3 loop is CASSQEQGADEKLFF. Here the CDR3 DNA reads TGCGCCAGCAGCCAAGAGCAGGGGGCGGATGAAAAACTGTTTTTT.

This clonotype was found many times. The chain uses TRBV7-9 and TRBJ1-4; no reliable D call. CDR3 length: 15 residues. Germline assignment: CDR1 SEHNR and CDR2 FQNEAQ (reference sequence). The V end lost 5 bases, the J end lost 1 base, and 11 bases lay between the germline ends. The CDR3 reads CASSHPEGTNEKLFF. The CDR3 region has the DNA TGTGCCAGCAGCCACCCGGAGGGAACTAATGAAAAACTGTTTTTT.

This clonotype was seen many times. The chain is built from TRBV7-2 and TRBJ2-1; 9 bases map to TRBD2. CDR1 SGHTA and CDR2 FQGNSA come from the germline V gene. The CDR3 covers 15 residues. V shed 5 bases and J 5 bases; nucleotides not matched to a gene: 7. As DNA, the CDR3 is TGTGCCAGCAGCCCTTCAGCGGGGGGTAACAATGAGCAGTTCTTC. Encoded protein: CASSPSAGGNNEQFF.

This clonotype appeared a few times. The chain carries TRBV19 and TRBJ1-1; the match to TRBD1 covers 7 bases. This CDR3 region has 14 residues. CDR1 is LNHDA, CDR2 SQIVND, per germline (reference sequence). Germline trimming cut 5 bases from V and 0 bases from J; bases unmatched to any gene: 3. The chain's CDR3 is CASSLTGVNTEAFF. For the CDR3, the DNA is TGTGCCAGTAGTTTAACAGGGGTGAACACTGAAGCTTTCTTT.

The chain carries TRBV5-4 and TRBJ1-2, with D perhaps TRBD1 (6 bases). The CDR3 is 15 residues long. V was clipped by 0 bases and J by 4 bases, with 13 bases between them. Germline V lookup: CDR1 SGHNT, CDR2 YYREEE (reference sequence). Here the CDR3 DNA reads TGTGCCAGCAGCTTGGATGCAGGGGTTAGCTATGGCTACACCTTC. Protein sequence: CASSLDAGVSYGYTF.

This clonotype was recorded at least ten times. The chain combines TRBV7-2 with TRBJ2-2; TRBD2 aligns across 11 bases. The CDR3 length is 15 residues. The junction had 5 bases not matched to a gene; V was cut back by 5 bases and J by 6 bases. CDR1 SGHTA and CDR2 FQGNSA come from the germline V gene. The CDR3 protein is CASSILAGGSGELFF. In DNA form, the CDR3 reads TGTGCCAGCAGCATCCTAGCGGGGGGATCCGGGGAGCTGTTTTTT.

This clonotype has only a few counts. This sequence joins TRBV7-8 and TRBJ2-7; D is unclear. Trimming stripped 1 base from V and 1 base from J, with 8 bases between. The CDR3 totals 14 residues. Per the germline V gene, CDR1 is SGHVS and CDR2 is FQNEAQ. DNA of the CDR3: TGTGCCAGCAGCTTAGATGTAGGGTCCTACGAGCAGTACTTC. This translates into CASSLDVGSYEQYF.

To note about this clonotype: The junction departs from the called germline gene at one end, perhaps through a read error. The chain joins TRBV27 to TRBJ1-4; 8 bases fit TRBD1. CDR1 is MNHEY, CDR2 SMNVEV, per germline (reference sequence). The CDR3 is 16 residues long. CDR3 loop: CASSLSGGSTNEKLFF. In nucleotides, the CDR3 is TGTGCCAGCAGTCTATCAGGGGGCTCAACTAATGAAAAACTGTTTTTT.

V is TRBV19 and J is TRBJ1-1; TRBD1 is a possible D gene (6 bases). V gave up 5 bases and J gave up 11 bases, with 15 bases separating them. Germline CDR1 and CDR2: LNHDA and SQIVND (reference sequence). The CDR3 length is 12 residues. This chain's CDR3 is CASSGTGYRAFF. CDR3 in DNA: TGTGCCAGTAGTGGAACAGGGTATCGCGCTTTCTTT.

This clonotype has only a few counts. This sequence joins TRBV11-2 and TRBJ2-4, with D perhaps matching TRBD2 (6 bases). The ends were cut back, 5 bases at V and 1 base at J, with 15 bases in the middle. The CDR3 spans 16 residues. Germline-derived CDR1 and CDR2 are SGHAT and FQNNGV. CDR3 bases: TGTGCCAGCAGCACAAGGGACTCGAGGGCCAAAAACATTCAGTACTTC. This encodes CASSTRDSRAKNIQYF.

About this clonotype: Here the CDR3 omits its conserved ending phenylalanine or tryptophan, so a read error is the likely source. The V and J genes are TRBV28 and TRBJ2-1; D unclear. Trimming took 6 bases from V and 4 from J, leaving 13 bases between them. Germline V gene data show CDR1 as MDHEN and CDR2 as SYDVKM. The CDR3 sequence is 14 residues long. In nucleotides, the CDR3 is TGTGCCAGCAGCCGAGAGGTGGGATACAATGAGCAGTTCTCC. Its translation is CASSREVGYNEQFS.

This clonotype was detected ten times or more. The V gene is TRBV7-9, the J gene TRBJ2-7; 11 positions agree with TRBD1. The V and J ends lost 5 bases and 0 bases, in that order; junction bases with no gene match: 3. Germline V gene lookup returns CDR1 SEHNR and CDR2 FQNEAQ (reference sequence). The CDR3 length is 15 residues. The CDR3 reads CASSPGTGGSYEQYF. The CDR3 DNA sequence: TGTGCCAGCAGCCCAGGGACAGGGGGCTCCTACGAGCAGTACTTC.

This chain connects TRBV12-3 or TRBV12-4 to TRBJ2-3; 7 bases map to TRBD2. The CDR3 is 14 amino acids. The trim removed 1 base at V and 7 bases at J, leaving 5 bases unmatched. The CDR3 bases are TGTGCCAGCAGTTTAGTCCACGGGACTAATACGCAGTATTTT. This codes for CASSLVHGTNTQYF.

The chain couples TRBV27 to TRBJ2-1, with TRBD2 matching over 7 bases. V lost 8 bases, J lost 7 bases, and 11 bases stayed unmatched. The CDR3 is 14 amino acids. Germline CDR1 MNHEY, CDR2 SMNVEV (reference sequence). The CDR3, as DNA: TGTGCCAGCGCCCGGGGAGGGGCCCATAATGAGCAGTTCTTC. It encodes CASARGGAHNEQFF.

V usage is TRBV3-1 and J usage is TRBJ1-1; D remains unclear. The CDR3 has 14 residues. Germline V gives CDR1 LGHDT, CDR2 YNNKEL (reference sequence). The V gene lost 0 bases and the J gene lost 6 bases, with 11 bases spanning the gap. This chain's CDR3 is CASSQDMGLAEAFF. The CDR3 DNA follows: TGTGCCAGCAGCCAAGATATGGGATTAGCTGAAGCTTTCTTT.

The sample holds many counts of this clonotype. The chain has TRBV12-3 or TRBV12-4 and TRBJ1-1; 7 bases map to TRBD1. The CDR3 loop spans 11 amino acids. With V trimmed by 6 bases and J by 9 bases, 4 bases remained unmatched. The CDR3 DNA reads TGTGCCAGCAGCGGGACAGTCAAAGCTTTCTTT. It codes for CASSGTVKAFF.

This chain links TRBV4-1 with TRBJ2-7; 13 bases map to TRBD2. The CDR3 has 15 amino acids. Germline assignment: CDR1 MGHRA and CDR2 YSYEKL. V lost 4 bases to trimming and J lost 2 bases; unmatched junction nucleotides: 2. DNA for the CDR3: TGCGCCAGCAGCCCTACTAGCGGGGGGGCCTACGAGCAGTACTTC. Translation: CASSPTSGGAYEQYF.

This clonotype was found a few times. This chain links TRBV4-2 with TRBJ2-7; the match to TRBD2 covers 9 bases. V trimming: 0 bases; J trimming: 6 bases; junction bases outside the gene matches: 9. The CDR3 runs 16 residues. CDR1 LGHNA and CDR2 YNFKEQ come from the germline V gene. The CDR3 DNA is TGTGCCAGCAGCCAAGATCCAGCGGGGGGTGGGGTCGAGCAGTACTTC. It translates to CASSQDPAGGGVEQYF.

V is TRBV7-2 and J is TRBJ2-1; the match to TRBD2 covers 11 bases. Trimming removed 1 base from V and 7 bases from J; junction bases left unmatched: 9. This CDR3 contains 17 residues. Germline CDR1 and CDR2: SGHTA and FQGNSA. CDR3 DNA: TGTGCCAGCAGCTTAGTTCGTAGCGGGGGGGCTTTAAATGAGCAGTTCTTC. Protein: CASSLVRSGGALNEQFF.

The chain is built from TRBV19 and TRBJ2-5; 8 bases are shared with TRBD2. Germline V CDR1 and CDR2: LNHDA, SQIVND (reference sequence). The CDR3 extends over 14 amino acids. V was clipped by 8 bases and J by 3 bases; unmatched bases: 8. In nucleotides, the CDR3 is TGTGCCAGTGATGCAGCGGGGGTAAAAGAGACCCAGTACTTC. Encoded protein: CASDAAGVKETQYF.

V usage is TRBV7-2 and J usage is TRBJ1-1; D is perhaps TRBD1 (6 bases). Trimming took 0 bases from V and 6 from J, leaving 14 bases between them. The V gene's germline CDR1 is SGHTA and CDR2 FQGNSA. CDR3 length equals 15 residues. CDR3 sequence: CASSLAGSGGAEAFF. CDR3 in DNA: TGTGCCAGCAGCTTAGCGGGTAGCGGGGGCGCTGAAGCTTTCTTT.

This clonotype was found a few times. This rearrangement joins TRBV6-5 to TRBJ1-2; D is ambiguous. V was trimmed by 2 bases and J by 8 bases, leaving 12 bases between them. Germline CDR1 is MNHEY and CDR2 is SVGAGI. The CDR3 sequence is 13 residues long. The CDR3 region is CASSYEGRRGYTF. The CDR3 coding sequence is TGTGCCAGCAGTTACGAGGGTCGGCGGGGCTACACCTTC.

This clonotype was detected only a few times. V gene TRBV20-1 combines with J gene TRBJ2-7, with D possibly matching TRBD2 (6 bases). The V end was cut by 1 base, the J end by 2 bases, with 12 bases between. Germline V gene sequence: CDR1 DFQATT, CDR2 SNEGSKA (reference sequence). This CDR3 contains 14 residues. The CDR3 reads CSARGRLETYEQYF. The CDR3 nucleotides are TGCAGTGCTAGAGGGAGACTAGAAACCTACGAGCAGTACTTC.

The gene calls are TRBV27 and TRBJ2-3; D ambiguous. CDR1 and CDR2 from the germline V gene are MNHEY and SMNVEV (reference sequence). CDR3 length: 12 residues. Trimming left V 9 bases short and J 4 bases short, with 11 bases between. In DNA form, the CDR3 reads TGTGCCAGTTGGGGTCAGGCAGATACGCAGTATTTT. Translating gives CASWGQADTQYF.

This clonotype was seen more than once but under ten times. CDR3 DNA: TGTGCCAGCAGCCGCGGGACTCCCCTGAGCACAGATACGCAGTATTTT. Amino acids: CASSRGTPLSTDTQYF. This chain connects TRBV5-4 to TRBJ2-3; maybe TRBD2 (6 bases). CDR3 length: 16 residues. From germline, CDR1 is SGHNT and CDR2 YYREEE (reference sequence). Trimming shortened V by 4 bases and J by 0 bases, and 15 bases separated the two germline ends.